The 21 T cell receptor beta chains reported below all come from one sample, sequenced in a study of cytomegalovirus exposure and HLA in healthy donors. PCR was performed using 60 Vbeta and 13 Jbeta primers. Generated by immunoSEQ multiplex PCR, the TCRdb table keeps only in-frame clones and is missing some. The sample lists about 200,000 clones, roughly 84% occurring once. The sequencing input was PBMCs. The receptors originated from a boy aged 2 to 10 in good health and CMV-seronegative.

The chain couples TRBV5-1 to TRBJ2-5, with D possibly matching TRBD1 (6 bases). Germline CDR1 reads SGHRS; CDR2 reads YFSETQ. The CDR3 has 15 residues. Deletions cut 0 bases from V and 2 bases from J, with 11 bases between. CDR3 in amino acids: CASSLAMGAQETQYF. CDR3 DNA sequence: TGCGCCAGCAGCTTGGCCATGGGGGCGCAAGAGACCCAGTACTTC.

The V call is TRBV10-3, the J call TRBJ2-2; 8 bases are a match to TRBD1. The CDR3 has 16 residues. The junction had 8 bases not matched to a gene; V was cut back by 7 bases and J by 1 base. CDR1 and CDR2 (germline): ENHRY, SYGVKD. As DNA, the CDR3 is TGTGCCATCATGGGGAAAGGGACAGGGAACACCGGGGAGCTGTTTTTT. Translated, it gives CAIMGKGTGNTGELFF.

The chain recombines TRBV15 with TRBJ1-1, with TRBD1 matching over 8 bases. The V segment lost 9 bases and the J segment 3 bases; nucleotides outside the gene matches: 9. The CDR3 covers 14 residues. Germline values: CDR1 LNHNV, CDR2 YYDKDF (reference sequence). CDR3 coding DNA: TGTGCCACTACGAGGACAGGGTATGACACTGAAGCTTTCTTT. Its translation: CATTRTGYDTEAFF.

V gene TRBV14 combines with J gene TRBJ1-3; D call uncertain. V was clipped by 5 bases and J by 1 base, with 9 bases between them. Germline V gene lookup returns CDR1 SGHDN and CDR2 FVKESK. CDR3 size: 14 residues. In nucleotides, the CDR3 is TGTGCCAGCAGCTTCCAGGCATCTGGAAACACCATATATTTT. This sequence encodes CASSFQASGNTIYF.

A word on this clone: The junction shows a germline mismatch at one end, possibly a read error. The chain joins TRBV5-6 to TRBJ1-2; 8 positions match TRBD1. The CDR3 consists of 14 residues. The germline gives CDR1 SGHDT, CDR2 YYEEEE. In DNA, the CDR3 is TGTGCCAGCAGCTATGGACAGGGAGAATATGGCTACCCCTTC. Protein sequence: CASSYGQGEYGYPF.

CDR3 protein: CASRGGAPKNIQYF. The DNA for the CDR3 is TGCGCCAGCCGCGGGGGCGCCCCCAAAAACATTCAGTACTTC. The chain has TRBV4-1 and TRBJ2-4; perhaps TRBD2 as D (7 bases). This CDR3 has 14 residues. Germline lookup yields CDR1 MGHRA and CDR2 YSYEKL. Between the trimmed V and J ends, which lost 8 bases and 2 bases, there was a span of 13 bases.

J is TRBJ1-3 and V is TRBV4-2; no reliable D call. The CDR3 length is 15 residues. From germline, CDR1 is LGHNA and CDR2 YNFKEQ. The germline V and J ends were trimmed by 0 bases and 4 bases, with 10 bases remaining between them. The CDR3 nucleotides read TGTGCCAGCAGCCAAGAAAGACAATCGGGAAACACCATATATTTT. Amino acid sequence: CASSQERQSGNTIYF.

The CDR3 here is CASSQLSGRARIYNEQFF. Written as DNA, the CDR3 is TGTGCCAGCAGTCAGTTAAGCGGGAGGGCCCGAATATACAATGAGCAGTTCTTC. The chain has TRBV7-2 and TRBJ2-1, with 10 positions matching TRBD2. This CDR3 comprises 18 residues. CDR1 and CDR2 (germline): SGHTA, FQGNSA. Unmatched junction bases numbered 15, after V lost 6 bases and J lost 4 bases.

The CDR3 loop reads CASSPTSGGPQETQYF. The DNA of the CDR3 is TGCGCCAGCAGCCCGACTAGCGGGGGACCCCAAGAGACCCAGTACTTC. V and J are TRBV5-1 and TRBJ2-5, with TRBD2 identical over 12 bases. Germline loops: CDR1 SGHRS, CDR2 YFSETQ. J was trimmed by 1 base and V by 4 bases; bases with no gene match: 5. There are 16 residues in the CDR3.

CDR3 in DNA: TGCAGTGCTAGGCCGTCGAGTCAGCAGTTCTTC. Protein sequence: CSARPSSQQFF. The gene calls are TRBV20-1 and TRBJ2-1; the D is unclear. Germline loops: CDR1 DFQATT, CDR2 SNEGSKA (reference sequence). Trimming cost V 3 bases and J 11 bases, with 11 bases left between them. The CDR3 runs to 11 residues.

V is TRBV7-2 and J is TRBJ2-5; 7 nucleotides agree with TRBD1. The CDR3 totals 17 residues. The germline V gene encodes CDR1 SGHTA and CDR2 FQGNSA. The J segment lost 1 base and the V segment lost 5 bases, leaving 13 bases of the junction unmatched. This chain's CDR3 is CASSLYFLGQAQETQYF. CDR3 sequence (DNA): TGTGCCAGCAGCCTATACTTCCTCGGACAGGCCCAAGAGACCCAGTACTTC.

V is TRBV7-2 and J is TRBJ2-7; D gene uncertain. Germline CDR1 reads SGHTA; CDR2 reads FQGNSA. The CDR3 is 13 amino acids. V was shortened by 2 bases and J by 4 bases, with 9 bases between the two germline ends. CDR3 coding DNA: TGTGCCAGCAGCTTACGAGGAGAGTACGAGCAGTACTTC. Translated: CASSLRGEYEQYF.

On this clone: A junction end diverges from the germline sequence, so it may reflect a read error. The CDR3 DNA reads TGTGCTAGCAGCTTAGGGAGGGCGGGGGCTAACAATGAGCAGTTCTTC. Residues: CASSLGRAGANNEQFF. The V and J genes are TRBV7-7 and TRBJ2-1; a weak D match, TRBD2 (7 bases). CDR1 and CDR2 (germline): SSHAT, FNYEAQ (reference sequence). The CDR3 spans 16 residues.

The chain has TRBV19 and TRBJ2-7, with a tentative D call TRBD2 (5 bases). Trimming took off 6 bases at V and 2 bases at J, with 20 bases between the two ends. The CDR3 has 16 residues. The V gene's germline CDR1 is LNHDA and CDR2 SQIVND (reference sequence). Here the CDR3 DNA reads TGTGCCAGTAGCGCCTCCCGGGATACCGTTCCCTACGAGCAGTACTTC. This translates into CASSASRDTVPYEQYF.

The chain has TRBV5-1 and TRBJ2-5; 8 nucleotides align to TRBD1. Per germline, CDR1 SGHRS and CDR2 YFSETQ. V gave up 4 bases and J gave up 5 bases; unmatched junction bases: 4. This CDR3 is 13 amino acids long. CDR3 nucleotides: TGCGCCAGCAGCCAGGGGGCCCCCGAGACCCAGTACTTC. It codes for CASSQGAPETQYF. Full variable domain (remainder filled in from reference TRBV5-1 and TRBJ2-5): KAGVTQTPRYLIKTRGQQVTLSCSPISGHRSVSWYQQTPGQGLQFLFEYFSETQRNKGNFPGRFSGRQFSNSRSEMNVSTLELGDSALYLCASSQGAPETQYFGPGTRLLVL.

The J gene is TRBJ2-7, the V gene TRBV6-1; possible D gene TRBD1, 6 bases. Per germline, CDR1 MNHNS and CDR2 SASEGT. CDR3 size: 13 residues. The V end lost 7 bases, the J end lost 2 bases, and 12 bases lay between the germline ends. As DNA, the CDR3 is TGTGCCAGCAATCTTCAGGGGACCTACGAGCAGTACTTC. Encoded protein: CASNLQGTYEQYF.

The chain recombines TRBV30 with TRBJ2-7; D is ambiguous. V lost 1 base and J lost 2, with 6 bases in between. Germline CDR1 reads GTSNPN; CDR2 reads SVGIG (reference sequence). The CDR3 length is 12 residues. The CDR3 protein is CAWSGRAYEQYF. The CDR3, as DNA: TGTGCCTGGAGTGGCCGGGCCTACGAGCAGTACTTC.

For this clone: In the same sample, other DNA sequences code for this CDR3. The J gene is TRBJ1-4, the V gene TRBV7-3; D ambiguous. This CDR3 contains 13 residues. With 5 bases removed from V and 8 bases from J, the gap between germline ends came to 12 bases. The germline V gene has CDR1 SGHTA and CDR2 FQGTGA. CDR3 sequence (DNA): TGTGCCAGCAGCCTGCACCTCGGGGAAAAACTGTTTTTT. Amino acid sequence: CASSLHLGEKLFF.

The rearrangement joins TRBV5-1 to TRBJ2-5; 10 bases match TRBD1. The V gene end was trimmed by 3 bases and the J gene end by 2 bases; junction bases not matched to a gene: 1. The CDR3 has 14 residues. Germline V gene data show CDR1 as SGHRS and CDR2 as YFSETQ. This chain's CDR3 is CASSWTGGQETQYF. The CDR3 nucleotides are TGCGCCAGCAGCTGGACAGGGGGGCAAGAGACCCAGTACTTC.

The V gene is TRBV7-9, the J gene TRBJ2-3; 9 positions agree with TRBD1. CDR3 length equals 16 residues. Trimming cost V 5 bases and J 2 bases; bases outside gene matches: 8. CDR1 SEHNR and CDR2 FQNEAQ come from the germline V gene (reference sequence). The CDR3 loop is CASSPGQGLNTDTQYF. Here the CDR3 DNA reads TGTGCCAGCAGCCCAGGACAGGGGCTGAACACAGATACGCAGTATTTT.

This clone has a handful of counts. V usage is TRBV4-1 and J usage is TRBJ1-2; perhaps TRBD1 as D (5 bases). The V gene's germline CDR1 is MGHRA and CDR2 YSYEKL. V was trimmed by 1 base and J by 5 bases, leaving 14 bases between them. The CDR3 has 15 amino acids. The CDR3 loop is CASSQGPGLSYGYTF. CDR3 nucleotides: TGCGCCAGCAGCCAAGGCCCAGGGCTGTCGTATGGCTACACCTTC.